The 10 T cell receptor beta chains listed next were all sequenced from one sample in a study of Ad26.COV2.S vaccination and SARS-CoV-2 variants. Specified treatment: 15 to 20 received Ad26.COV2.S at low or high dose, single or two shots; roughly five received placebo; per-sample allocation not given. All samples were drawn on day 63, counting from the first vaccine or placebo injection. Sequencing used immunoSEQ multiplex PCR; TCRdb keeps in-frame clones, though not all of them. The table has approximately 400,000 clones, around 83% seen once. This sample comprised peripheral blood, obtained in a trial of Ad26.COV2.S vaccine versus placebo. These receptors originate from a person between 18 and 65 years old who received the Ad26.COV2.S COVID-19 vaccine or a placebo.

The chain has TRBV7-9 and TRBJ2-7; the D gene is possibly TRBD1 (5 bases). Germline V gene data show CDR1 as SEHNR and CDR2 as FQNEAQ (reference sequence). V lost 1 base to trimming and J lost 1 base, with 8 bases between them. The CDR3 extends over 14 amino acids. The CDR3 region is CASSLDGQSYEQYF. The CDR3 DNA reads as TGTGCCAGCAGCTTAGACGGACAATCCTACGAGCAGTACTTC. Together with reference TRBV7-9 and TRBJ2-7, the CDR3 gives the full variable domain: DTGVSQNPRHKITKRGQNVTFRCDPISEHNRLYWYRQTLGQGPEFLTYFQNEAQLEKSRLLSDRFSAERPKGSFSTLEIQRTEQGDSAMYLCASSLDGQSYEQYFGPGTRLTVT.

This clone showed up just a few times. This chain uses TRBV5-1 with TRBJ2-7; TRBD1 aligns across 10 bases. The CDR3 is 14 amino acids. V trimming: 5 bases; J trimming: 2 bases; junction bases outside the gene matches: 4. Germline CDR1 reads SGHRS; CDR2 reads YFSETQ. The CDR3: CASSEGQGAYEQYF. The CDR3 DNA follows: TGCGCCAGCAGTGAAGGACAGGGGGCCTACGAGCAGTACTTC.

This chain links TRBV14 with TRBJ2-5; possibly TRBD2 for D (5 bases). CDR3 size: 11 residues. Germline CDR1 SGHDN, CDR2 FVKESK. V lost 5 bases, J lost 5 bases, and 6 bases lay in between. CDR3 sequence: CASSSGETQYF. CDR3 bases: TGTGCCAGCAGCAGCGGCGAGACCCAGTACTTC.

This chain links TRBV18 with TRBJ2-1; TRBD2 matches 12 bases. The trim removed 3 bases at V and 3 bases at J, leaving 6 bases unmatched. This CDR3 is 17 amino acids long. Germline V lookup: CDR1 KGHSH, CDR2 LQKENI. Here the CDR3 DNA reads TGTGCCAGCTCACCCTGGGCTAGCGGGGGGGGCTACAATGAGCAGTTCTTC. Its protein is CASSPWASGGGYNEQFF. Looking up the rest from reference TRBV18 and TRBJ2-1 gives the full variable domain: NAGVMQNPRHLVRRRGQEARLRCSPMKGHSHVYWYRQLPEEGLKFMVYLQKENIIDESGMPKERFSAEFPKEGPSILRIQQVVRGDSAAYFCASSPWASGGGYNEQFFGPGTRLTVL.

J is TRBJ1-5 and V is TRBV4-1; tentative D call: TRBD1 (5 bases). The V and J ends lost 0 bases and 3 bases respectively, with 12 bases between them. This CDR3 has 16 residues. Germline assignment: CDR1 MGHRA and CDR2 YSYEKL. For the CDR3, the DNA is TGCGCCAGCAGCCAAGAGGAAGGGGCCGACAATCAGCCCCAGCATTTT. Translated, it gives CASSQEEGADNQPQHF.

This clone was detected only a few times. CDR3 protein: CAWTQGPNSPLHF. The CDR3 coding sequence is TGTGCCTGGACTCAAGGGCCTAATTCACCCCTCCACTTT. The V gene is TRBV30, the J gene TRBJ1-6; no clear D. The CDR3 contains 13 residues. CDR1 and CDR2 from the germline V gene are GTSNPN and SVGIG (reference sequence). Trimming shortened V by 4 bases and J by 6 bases, and 10 bases separated the two germline ends.

The V call is TRBV11-2, the J call TRBJ2-4; D gene ambiguous. CDR1 and CDR2 from the germline V gene are SGHAT and FQNNGV. V lost 5 bases and J 4 bases, leaving 15 bases between the germline ends. This CDR3 has 15 residues. CDR3 loop: CASSLSVYPKNIQYF. In DNA, the CDR3 is TGTGCCAGCAGCCTGTCAGTATACCCGAAAAACATTCAGTACTTC.

The rearrangement links TRBV28 to TRBJ1-6; D call uncertain. CDR1 and CDR2 (germline): MDHEN, SYDVKM. Trimming cost V 3 bases and J 10 bases, with 10 bases left between them. The CDR3 loop spans 13 amino acids. The CDR3 protein is CASSFGGRSPLHF. The CDR3, as DNA: TGTGCCAGCAGTTTCGGCGGCAGGTCACCCCTCCACTTT.

This clone was counted a few times. This chain uses TRBV7-2 with TRBJ2-1; D is perhaps TRBD2 (5 bases). Germline values: CDR1 SGHTA, CDR2 FQGNSA. This CDR3 has 14 amino acids. The germline V and J ends were trimmed by 4 bases and 10 bases, with 17 bases remaining between them. The CDR3 sequence: CASSSDLWTGEQFF. DNA of the CDR3: TGTGCCAGCAGCTCCGACCTGTGGACGGGAGAGCAGTTCTTC. The variable domain in full, with the rest retrieved from reference TRBV7-2 and TRBJ2-1, is GAGVSQSPSNKVTEKGKDVELRCDPISGHTALYWYRQSLGQGLEFLIYFQGNSAPDKSGLPSDRFSAERTGGSVSTLTIQRTQQEDSAVYLCASSSDLWTGEQFFGPGTRLTVL.

V and J are TRBV7-8 and TRBJ2-1, with D maybe TRBD2 (5 bases). The CDR3 has 16 amino acids. Germline V gene data show CDR1 as SGHVS and CDR2 as FQNEAQ. V was shortened by 1 base and J by 6 bases, with 16 bases between the two germline ends. The CDR3 nucleotides are TGTGCCAGCAGCTTAGAGGCTAGCTCCTCTCGCAATGAGCAGTTCTTC. Encoded protein: CASSLEASSSRNEQFF.